The 8 T cell receptor beta chains reported below all come from one sample, sequenced in a study of cytomegalovirus exposure and HLA in healthy donors. Primers included in the PCR were 60 Vbeta and 13 Jbeta primers. This table comes from immunoSEQ multiplex PCR, and its TCRdb copy is limited to in-frame clones, with some not included. Among about 150,000 clones, around 84% were seen once, and the ten largest hold 1.9%. Sequencing was done on a sample of PBMCs. Receptor source: a man aged 18 to 30 in good health and CMV-seronegative.

The chain carries TRBV12-5 and TRBJ2-5; TRBD1 matches 11 bases. Per the germline V gene, CDR1 is LGHNT and CDR2 is FRNRAP. This CDR3 has 16 amino acids. The ends lost 2 bases at V and 5 bases at J; junction bases unmatched: 7. The CDR3 coding sequence is TGTGCTAGTGGTTTGCCCGGGACAGGGGGTAAGGAGACCCAGTACTTC. Translating gives CASGLPGTGGKETQYF.

This chain uses TRBV18 with TRBJ2-5; D perhaps matches TRBD1 (5 bases). This CDR3 region has 13 residues. Trimming pared 4 bases from V and 4 bases from J, leaving 10 bases between. Per germline, CDR1 KGHSH and CDR2 LQKENI. The CDR3 DNA is TGTGCCAGCTCACTTGGGGCAGGAGAGACCCAGTACTTC. It yields the protein CASSLGAGETQYF. The whole variable domain, filled in from reference TRBV18 and TRBJ2-5, reads NAGVMQNPRHLVRRRGQEARLRCSPMKGHSHVYWYRQLPEEGLKFMVYLQKENIIDESGMPKERFSAEFPKEGPSILRIQQVVRGDSAAYFCASSLGAGETQYFGPGTRLLVL.

The chain uses TRBV15 and TRBJ2-5; TRBD2 agrees at 7 bases. Trimming at V came to 0 bases and at J to 5 bases, leaving 9 bases not matched to a gene. This CDR3 region has 16 residues. From germline, CDR1 is LNHNV and CDR2 YYDKDF (reference sequence). The CDR3 nucleotides read TGTGCCACCAGCAGAGATGTGTCCATGCGGGGGGAGACCCAGTACTTC. The encoded protein is CATSRDVSMRGETQYF.

The V and J genes are TRBV27 and TRBJ2-5; 10 bases agree with TRBD2. Germline loops: CDR1 MNHEY, CDR2 SMNVEV (reference sequence). Losses at the gene ends were 5 bases for V and 3 bases for J; bases not matched to a gene: 15. The length of the CDR3 is 18 residues. DNA for the CDR3: TGTGCCAGCAGTCTCTCCCTCCGTCTAGCGGGGGTGAAAGAGACCCAGTACTTC. It specifies CASSLSLRLAGVKETQYF.

The chain has TRBV9 and TRBJ1-2, with TRBD1 matching over 8 bases. V trimming: 4 bases; J trimming: 3 bases; junction bases outside the gene matches: 5. The CDR3 spans 14 residues. In germline, CDR1 is SGDLS, CDR2 YYNGEE. The CDR3 sequence is CASSSTTGDYGYTF. The CDR3 DNA is TGTGCCAGCAGCTCTACGACAGGGGACTATGGCTACACCTTC.

The chain combines TRBV6-4 with TRBJ2-3, with 9 nucleotides matching TRBD2. CDR1 MRHNA and CDR2 SNTAGT come from the germline V gene. V trimming: 0 bases; J trimming: 2 bases; junction bases outside the gene matches: 6. The CDR3 sequence is 17 residues long. This CDR3 is CASSDSGSGSHTDTQYF. In DNA, the CDR3 is TGTGCCAGCAGTGACTCGGGTAGCGGGAGCCACACAGATACGCAGTATTTT.

The chain uses TRBV7-3 and TRBJ2-1, with TRBD1 as a possible D gene (5 bases). Germline loops: CDR1 SGHTA, CDR2 FQGTGA. The V and J ends lost 6 bases and 0 bases respectively, with 12 bases between them. The CDR3 is made up of 15 amino acids. CDR3 loop: CASSPTQGSYNEQFF. DNA of the CDR3: TGTGCCAGCAGTCCAACTCAGGGCTCCTACAATGAGCAGTTCTTC.

This clone occurred a few times. The genes are TRBV13 and TRBJ1-5; perhaps TRBD1 as D (6 bases). V gave up 5 bases and J gave up 7 bases, with 21 bases separating them. The CDR3 has 16 amino acids. The germline gives CDR1 PRHDT, CDR2 FYEKMQ (reference sequence). This CDR3 reads CASSQGGGSGRQPQHF. CDR3 in DNA: TGTGCCAGCAGCCAAGGGGGAGGGAGTGGGAGGCAGCCCCAGCATTTT. The full variable domain, with the rest looked up from reference TRBV13 and TRBJ1-5, is AAGVIQSPRHLIKEKRETATLKCYPIPRHDTVYWYQQGPGQDPQFLISFYEKMQSDKGSIPDRFSAQQFSDYHSELNMSSLELGDSALYFCASSQGGGSGRQPQHFGDGTRLSIL.